This TCR beta chain was observed in a study of blood T cell repertoires in COVID-19. This clone came up once. V dropped 6 bases and J dropped 9; count of bases not matched to a gene: 9. Germline CDR1 ENHRY, CDR2 SYGVKD. The CDR3 is 14 residues long. Per the authors' pipeline: Amplified reference gene primers provided the basis for estimating nucleated cell counts. TCRdb keeps only in-frame clones here, not all; method: immunoSEQ multiplex PCR. V, J and clone size reflect that table, while D and trimming were determined from the DNA. The repertoire holds approximately 90,000 clones, 85% seen once, with roughly 40% in the top ten.

This clonotype was obtained from a man older than 75 with acute or convalescent COVID-19. V usage is TRBV10-3 and J usage is TRBJ2-1; 9 bases fit TRBD1. Sequenced material: peripheral blood. This CDR3 reads CAISPRTGEIEQFF. DNA of the CDR3: TGTGCCATCAGCCCCCGGACAGGGGAGATTGAGCAGTTCTTC.